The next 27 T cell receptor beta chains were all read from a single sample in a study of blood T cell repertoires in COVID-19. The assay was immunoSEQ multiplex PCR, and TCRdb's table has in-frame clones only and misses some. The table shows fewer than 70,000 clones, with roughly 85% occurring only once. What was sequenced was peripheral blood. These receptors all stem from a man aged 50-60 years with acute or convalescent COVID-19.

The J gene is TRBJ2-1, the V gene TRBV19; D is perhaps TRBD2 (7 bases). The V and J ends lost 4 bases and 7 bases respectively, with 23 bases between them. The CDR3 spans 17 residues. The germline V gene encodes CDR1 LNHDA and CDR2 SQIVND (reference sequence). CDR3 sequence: CASSKGIAGALGNEQFF. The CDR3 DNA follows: TGTGCCAGTAGTAAGGGGATCGCGGGGGCCTTAGGTAATGAGCAGTTCTTC.

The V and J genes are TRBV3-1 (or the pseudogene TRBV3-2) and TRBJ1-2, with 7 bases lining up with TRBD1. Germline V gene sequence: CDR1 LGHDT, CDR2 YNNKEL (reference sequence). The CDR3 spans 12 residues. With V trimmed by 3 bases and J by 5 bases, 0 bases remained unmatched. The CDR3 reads CASSQGQYGYTF. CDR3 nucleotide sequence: TGTGCCAGCAGCCAGGGACAGTATGGCTACACCTTC.

The CDR3 DNA reads as TGTGCCAGCAGCCTGACATCTACTAATGAAAAACTGTTTTTT. Protein: CASSLTSTNEKLFF. The chain couples TRBV7-2 to TRBJ1-4; D remains ambiguous. The CDR3 extends over 14 amino acids. The germline V and J ends were trimmed by 5 bases and 2 bases, with 9 bases remaining between them. Germline V gene lookup returns CDR1 SGHTA and CDR2 FQGNSA.

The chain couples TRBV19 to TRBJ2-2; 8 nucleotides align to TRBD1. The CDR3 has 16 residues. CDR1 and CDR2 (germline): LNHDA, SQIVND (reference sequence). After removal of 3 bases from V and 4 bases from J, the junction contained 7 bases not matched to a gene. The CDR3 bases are TGTGCCAGTAGTATTTCGGGACAGGAGCGCACCGGGGAGCTGTTTTTT. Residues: CASSISGQERTGELFF.

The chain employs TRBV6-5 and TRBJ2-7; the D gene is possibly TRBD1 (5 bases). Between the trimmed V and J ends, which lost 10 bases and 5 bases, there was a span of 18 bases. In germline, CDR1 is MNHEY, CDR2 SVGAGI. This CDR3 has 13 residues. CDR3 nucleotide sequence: TGTGCCATCACTGCGTTCCCAGGGAACGAGCAGTACTTC. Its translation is CAITAFPGNEQYF.

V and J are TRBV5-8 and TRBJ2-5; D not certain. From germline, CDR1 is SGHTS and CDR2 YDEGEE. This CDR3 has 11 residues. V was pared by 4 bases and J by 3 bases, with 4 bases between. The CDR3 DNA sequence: TGTGCCAGCAGCCCTGAAGAGACCCAGTACTTC. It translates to CASSPEETQYF.

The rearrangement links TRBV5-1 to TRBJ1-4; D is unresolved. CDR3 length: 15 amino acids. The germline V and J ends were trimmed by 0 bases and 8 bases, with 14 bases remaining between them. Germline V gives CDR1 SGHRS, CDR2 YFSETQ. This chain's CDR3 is CASSLEGSRGEKLFF. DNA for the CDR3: TGCGCCAGCAGCTTGGAAGGTAGCCGAGGGGAAAAACTGTTTTTT.

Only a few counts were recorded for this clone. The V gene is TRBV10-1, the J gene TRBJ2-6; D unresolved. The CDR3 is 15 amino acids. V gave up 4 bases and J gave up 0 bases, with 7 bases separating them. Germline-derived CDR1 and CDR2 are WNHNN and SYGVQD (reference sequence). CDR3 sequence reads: CASSASGSGANVLTF. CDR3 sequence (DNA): TGCGCCAGCAGTGCGAGTGGCTCTGGGGCCAACGTCCTGACTTTC.

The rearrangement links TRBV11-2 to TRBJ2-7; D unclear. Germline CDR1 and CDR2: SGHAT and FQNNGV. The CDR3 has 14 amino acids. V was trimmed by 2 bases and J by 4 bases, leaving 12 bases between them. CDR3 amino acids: CASSLHPRLYEQYF. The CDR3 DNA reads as TGTGCCAGCAGCTTACACCCGAGGCTATACGAGCAGTACTTC.

The CDR3 loop reads CASSPTTGAARQPQHF. The CDR3 DNA sequence: TGTGCCAGCAGCCCCACTACAGGGGCCGCGCGACAGCCCCAGCATTTT. The chain has TRBV7-8 and TRBJ1-5, with 7 bases identical to TRBD1. This CDR3 comprises 16 residues. Germline V gene sequence: CDR1 SGHVS, CDR2 FQNEAQ. V dropped 5 bases and J dropped 7; count of bases not matched to a gene: 14.

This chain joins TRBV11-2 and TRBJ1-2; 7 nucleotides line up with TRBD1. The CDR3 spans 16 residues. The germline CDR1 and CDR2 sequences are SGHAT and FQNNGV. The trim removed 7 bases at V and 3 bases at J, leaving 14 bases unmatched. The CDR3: CASTFGRGLPDYGYTF. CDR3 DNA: TGTGCCAGCACCTTCGGAAGGGGGCTACCTGACTATGGCTACACCTTC.

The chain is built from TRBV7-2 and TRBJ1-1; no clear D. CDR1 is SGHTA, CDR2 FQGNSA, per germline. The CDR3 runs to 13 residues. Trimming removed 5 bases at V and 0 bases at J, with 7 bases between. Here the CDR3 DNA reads TGTGCCAGCAGCACCGGGTTGAACACTGAAGCTTTCTTT. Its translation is CASSTGLNTEAFF. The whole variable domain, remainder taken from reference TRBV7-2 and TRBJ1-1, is GAGVSQSPSNKVTEKGKDVELRCDPISGHTALYWYRQSLGQGLEFLIYFQGNSAPDKSGLPSDRFSAERTGGSVSTLTIQRTQQEDSAVYLCASSTGLNTEAFFGQGTRLTVV.

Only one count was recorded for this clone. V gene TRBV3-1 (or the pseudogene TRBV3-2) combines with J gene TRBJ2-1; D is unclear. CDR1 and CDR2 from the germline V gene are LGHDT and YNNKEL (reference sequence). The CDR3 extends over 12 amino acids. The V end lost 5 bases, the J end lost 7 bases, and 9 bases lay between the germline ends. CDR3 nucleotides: TGTGCCAGCAGCAATAGAGGTAATGAGCAGTTCTTC. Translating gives CASSNRGNEQFF.

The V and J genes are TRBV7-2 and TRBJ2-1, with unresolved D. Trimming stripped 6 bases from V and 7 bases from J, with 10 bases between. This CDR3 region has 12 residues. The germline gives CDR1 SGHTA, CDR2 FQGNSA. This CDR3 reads CASSLPRNEQFF. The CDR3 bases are TGTGCCAGCAGTTTACCGAGGAATGAGCAGTTCTTC. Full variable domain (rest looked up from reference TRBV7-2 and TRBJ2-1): GAGVSQSPSNKVTEKGKDVELRCDPISGHTALYWYRQSLGQGLEFLIYFQGNSAPDKSGLPSDRFSAERTGGSVSTLTIQRTQQEDSAVYLCASSLPRNEQFFGPGTRLTVL.

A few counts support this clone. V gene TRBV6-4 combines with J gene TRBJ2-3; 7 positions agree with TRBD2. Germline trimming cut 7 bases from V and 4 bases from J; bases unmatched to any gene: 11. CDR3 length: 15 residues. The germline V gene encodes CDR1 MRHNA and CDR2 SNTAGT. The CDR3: CASNEGGTGPDTQYF. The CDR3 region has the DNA TGTGCCAGCAACGAGGGAGGGACCGGCCCAGATACGCAGTATTTT.

This CDR3 reads CATSTRDYTDTQYF. In DNA, the CDR3 is TGTGCCACCAGCACCCGGGACTACACAGATACGCAGTATTTT. The chain has TRBV15 and TRBJ2-3, with 7 bases lining up with TRBD2. CDR3 length: 14 residues. With 4 bases clipped from V and 2 bases from J, the junction kept 3 bases outside the gene matches. Germline lookup yields CDR1 LNHNV and CDR2 YYDKDF (reference sequence). Complete variable domain (other parts from reference TRBV15 and TRBJ2-3): DAMVIQNPRYQVTQFGKPVTLSCSQTLNHNVMYWYQQKSSQAPKLLFHYYDKDFNNEADTPDNFQSRRPNTSFCFLDIRSPGLGDTAMYLCATSTRDYTDTQYFGPGTRLTVL.

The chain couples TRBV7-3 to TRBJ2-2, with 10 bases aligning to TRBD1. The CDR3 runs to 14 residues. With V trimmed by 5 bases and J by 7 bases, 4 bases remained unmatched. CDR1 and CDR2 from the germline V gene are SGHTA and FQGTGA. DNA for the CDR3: TGTGCCAGCAGCCCCGGACAGGGGGGCGGGGAGCTGTTTTTT. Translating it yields CASSPGQGGGELFF.

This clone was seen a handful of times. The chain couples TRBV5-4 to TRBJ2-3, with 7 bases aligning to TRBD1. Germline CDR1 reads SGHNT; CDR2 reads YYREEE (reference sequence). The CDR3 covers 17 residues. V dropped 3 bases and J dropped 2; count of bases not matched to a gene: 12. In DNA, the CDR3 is TGTGCCAGCAGCTGGCAGACAGGGAGTGGGGACACAGATACGCAGTATTTT. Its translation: CASSWQTGSGDTDTQYF.

The CDR3 DNA reads TGCGCCAGCAGCTTGGAAGTAACAGGGGAGGCTGAAGCTTTCTTT. Translation gives CASSLEVTGEAEAFF. The chain couples TRBV5-1 to TRBJ1-1; 7 bases agree with TRBD1. The J segment lost 6 bases and the V segment lost 0 bases, leaving 8 bases of the junction unmatched. Germline V gene sequence: CDR1 SGHRS, CDR2 YFSETQ. The CDR3 consists of 15 residues.

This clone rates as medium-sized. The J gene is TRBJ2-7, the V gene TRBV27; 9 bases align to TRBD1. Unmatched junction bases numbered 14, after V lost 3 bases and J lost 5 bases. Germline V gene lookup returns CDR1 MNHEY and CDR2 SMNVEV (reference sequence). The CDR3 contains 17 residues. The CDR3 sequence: CASSFSPGRTGVNEQYF. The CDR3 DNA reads TGTGCCAGCAGTTTCTCCCCGGGTAGGACAGGGGTCAACGAGCAGTACTTC.

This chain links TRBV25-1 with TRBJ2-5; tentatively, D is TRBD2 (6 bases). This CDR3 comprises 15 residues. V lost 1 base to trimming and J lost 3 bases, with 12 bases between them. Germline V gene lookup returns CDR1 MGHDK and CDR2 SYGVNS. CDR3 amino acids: CASSEFLALEETQYF. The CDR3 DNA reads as TGTGCCAGCAGTGAATTTCTAGCGCTGGAAGAGACCCAGTACTTC.

CDR3 DNA: TGCGCCAGCAGCTTATGGTCGGTGGGCAGAGTCTCTGGGGCCAACGTCCTGACTTTC. Translating gives CASSLWSVGRVSGANVLTF. The chain has TRBV5-1 and TRBJ2-6; D not certain. Per germline, CDR1 SGHRS and CDR2 YFSETQ. V was trimmed by 2 bases and J by 0 bases, leaving 18 bases between them. This CDR3 has 19 amino acids.

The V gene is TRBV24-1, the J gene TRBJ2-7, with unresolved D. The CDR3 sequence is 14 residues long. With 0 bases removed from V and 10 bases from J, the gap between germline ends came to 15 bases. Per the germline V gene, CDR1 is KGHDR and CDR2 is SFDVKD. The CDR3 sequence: CATSDLSENYGQYF. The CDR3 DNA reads TGTGCCACCAGTGATTTGTCCGAAAACTACGGACAGTACTTC.

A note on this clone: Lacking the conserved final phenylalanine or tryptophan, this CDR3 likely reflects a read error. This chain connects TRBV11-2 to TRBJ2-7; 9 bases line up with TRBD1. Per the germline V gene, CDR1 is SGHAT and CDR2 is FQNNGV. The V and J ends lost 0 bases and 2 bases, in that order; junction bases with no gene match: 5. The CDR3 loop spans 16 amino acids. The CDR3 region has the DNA TGTGCCAGCAGCTTAGACCTACAGGGGGCCCCCTACGAGCAGTACGCC. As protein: CASSLDLQGAPYEQYA.

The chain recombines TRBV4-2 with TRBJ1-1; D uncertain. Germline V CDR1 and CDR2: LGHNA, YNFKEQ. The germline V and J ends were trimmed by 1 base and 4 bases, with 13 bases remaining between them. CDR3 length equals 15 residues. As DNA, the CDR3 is TGTGCCAGCAGCCAAGCTGGGGTGGGGAGCACTGAAGCTTTCTTT. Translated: CASSQAGVGSTEAFF.

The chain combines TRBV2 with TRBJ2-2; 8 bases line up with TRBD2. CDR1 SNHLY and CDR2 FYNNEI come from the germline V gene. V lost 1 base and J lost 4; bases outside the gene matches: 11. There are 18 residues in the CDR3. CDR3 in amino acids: CASSEEGAGGVGTGELFF. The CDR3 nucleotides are TGTGCCAGCAGTGAAGAGGGTGCGGGGGGAGTAGGCACCGGGGAGCTGTTTTTT.

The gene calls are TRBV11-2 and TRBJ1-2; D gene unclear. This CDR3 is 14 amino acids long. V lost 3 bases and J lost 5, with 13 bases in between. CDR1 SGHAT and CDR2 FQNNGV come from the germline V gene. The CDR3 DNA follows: TGTGCCAGCAGCTTCGCGGCGGATTCGTATGGCTACACCTTC. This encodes CASSFAADSYGYTF.